The text below deals with one T cell receptor beta chain. Its antigen remains unknown. Germline V gene data show CDR1 as SEHNR and CDR2 as FQNEAQ (reference sequence). There are 15 residues in the CDR3. V was pared by 5 bases and J by 8 bases, with 11 bases of the junction left unmatched. PCR involved 60 Vbeta and 13 Jbeta primers. Some clones are missing from TCRdb's copy, which holds only in-frame ones; the method was immunoSEQ multiplex PCR. The sample gives about 210,000 clones, 82% of which show up once; around 6% is in the top ten. This record comes from a study of cytomegalovirus exposure and HLA in healthy donors. The study's findings and limits: The authors later linked a missense DCLRE1C variant to TCR beta V- and J-gene trimming. Later, TCR association rates were found to vary by HLA locus, highest for DRB1 and lowest for HLA-C.

The J gene is TRBJ2-1, the V gene TRBV7-9, with TRBD1 matching 8 bases. The sequence came from a man between 35 and 55 years old in good health and CMV-seropositive. Source material: PBMCs. The CDR3 protein is CASSNFMDRVYEQFF. CDR3 DNA: TGTGCCAGCAGCAACTTCATGGACAGGGTCTATGAGCAGTTCTTC.